This T cell receptor (beta chain) comes out of a study of Graves' ophthalmopathy and Graves' hyperthyroidism (dated by TCRdb to the late 2010s). At the level of the whole study: Stable hyperthyroidism was defined as no progression to ophthalmopathy within 18 months of follow-up. The study used TCR beta repertoire signatures to distinguish Graves' ophthalmopathy from Graves' hyperthyroidism and to predict progression to ophthalmopathy. In total, 135 blood samples were TCR-sequenced: 40 to 45 ophthalmopathy, some 72 hyperthyroidism and some 17 hyperthyroidism-to-ophthalmopathy patients. To explore V-J signatures distinguishing ophthalmopathy from hyperthyroidism, a discovery set of roughly 98 patients (about 43 ophthalmopathy, 57 stable hyperthyroidism) was enrolled. An independent validation cohort comprised some 19 hyperthyroidism patients and about 16 patients who later progressed from hyperthyroidism to ophthalmopathy. T-cell repertoires of thyroid tissue and blood were compared in several hyperthyroidism patients. After sampling, hyperthyroidism patients received methimazole starting at 30 mg daily, and ophthalmopathy patients received high-dose intravenous methylprednisolone.

For this clonotype: Which antigen it targets is not known. The input lacks base qualities; no much larger clone sits a single base away.

For repertoire sequencing, TCR beta CDR3 regions were amplified from RNA transcripts. A first-round RT-PCR used HTBI primers with the Qiagen OneStep RT-PCR kit, followed by a second-round multiplex PCR, size selection and purification. Libraries were sequenced on an Illumina HiSeq2000 using paired-end 100 bp reads. Processing in the source paper ran as follows. Reads were processed with SOAPnuke, discarding reads with adapters, uncalled bases, mean Phred below 15, or no exact constant-primer or identifier match. High-quality paired reads were merged with COPE v1.2.5. Each unique nucleotide sequence was defined as a clonotype, and clonotypes were aligned to IMGT TRB V, D and J references with MiTCR v1.1. Analysis was restricted to V-J combinations with a frequency above 0.0001, which covered roughly 99% of repertoires. For each V-J combination, a TCR clonal expansion and chaos score was defined as the ratio of F50 clonal expansion to chaos observed in the TCRdist matrix. Welch's t-statistics and random forest were used to narrow the features down to 13 V-J combinations, which were then fed into a naive Bayes classifier. The similarity between thyroid and blood repertoires was quantified using the Morisita-Horn index. TCRdb redid the processing of the public reads, applying fastp at Q25 and MiXCR, and retained in-frame beta chains. Identical CDR3 proteins give one entry, which carries the most common genes and DNA. For this entry, the V and J calls and clone size follow TCRdb and not the study's own pipeline. The sample table contains some 1.1 million distinct CDR3 sequences; only one count was recorded for about 40% of them. Roughly 11% of the sample lies in the top ten.

The hyperthyroidism patients were 18 to 65 years old and newly diagnosed, with a disease duration of less than 2 months. Patients were excluded if they had other autoimmune diseases, uncontrolled infections, pregnancy or lactation. Clinical symptoms, serum thyroxine, TRAb, thyroid ultrasound and orbital computed tomography formed the basis of the diagnosis. Trizol reagent was used to extract the total RNA, and its quality was then checked on an Agilent 2100 Bioanalyzer. What the study reported, not specific to this receptor: The 13-signature model separated ophthalmopathy from stable hyperthyroidism with over 85% sensitivity and around 84% specificity in cross-validation, and 80%/75% in the test set. Most expanded thyroid clonotypes with frequency above 0.001 were also detected in blood, suggesting blood repertoires may reflect the thyroid immune response. No statistical method was used to set the sample size in advance, and the investigators knew which group each participant was assigned to. In validation, the model predicted ophthalmopathy progression with 70.59% sensitivity and 72% to 80% specificity; roughly 11 predicted patients were CT-confirmed with GO in a median of about 6.1 months.

For this chain, trimming is 2 bases at the V end and 7 bases at the J end, and the number of junction bases without a gene match is 9. Reading the germline V gene gives CDR1 MGHRA and CDR2 YSYEKL. Including the terminal cysteine and phenylalanine, the CDR3 comprises 15 residues. Just CDR3 DNA is preserved here, 45 bases in frame from base 1. Recombination connected TRBV4-1 to TRBJ2-7; 9 nucleotides in the junction match TRBD1. This receptor was taken from an adult man with Graves' hyperthyroidism. Sequencing input: peripheral blood or thyroid tissue (not recorded which). The sequenced DNA: TGCGCCAGCAGCCAACTGACAGGGGGGCGAGGAGAGCAGTACTTC. This encodes CASSQLTGGRGEQYF.